This T cell receptor (beta chain) was sequenced in a study of shared clonotypes between healthy human individuals. Study conclusions and caveats: Clonotype sharing across several donors was observed for 4.5% to 6.5% of naive CD4 clonotypes.

Only in-frame clones appear in the TCRdb table, and some are missing; sequencing was by immunoSEQ multiplex PCR. The data contain under 2.5 million clones, about nine tenths of them seen just once; the ten biggest clones take up approximately 0.39%. On this clone itself: Its target is not known. This specimen includes other DNA sequences encoding the same CDR3.

Germline-derived CDR1 and CDR2 are MNHNS and SASEGT. This CDR3 has 14 residues. The V end lost 0 bases, the J end lost 2 bases, and 8 bases lay between the germline ends. This sequence joins TRBV6-1 and TRBJ2-7; possibly TRBD1 or TRBD2 for D (5 bases each). The TCR comes from a man aged 18 to 30 in good health. Some clones in this sample may be carry-over from other donors' samples. Sequencing used naive CD4+ T cells from PBMCs. Subset here: CD45RA+ positively selected. CDR3 sequence (DNA): TGTGCCAGCAGTGAAGCCCCGGGGCCCTACGAGCAGTACTTC. It encodes CASSEAPGPYEQYF.